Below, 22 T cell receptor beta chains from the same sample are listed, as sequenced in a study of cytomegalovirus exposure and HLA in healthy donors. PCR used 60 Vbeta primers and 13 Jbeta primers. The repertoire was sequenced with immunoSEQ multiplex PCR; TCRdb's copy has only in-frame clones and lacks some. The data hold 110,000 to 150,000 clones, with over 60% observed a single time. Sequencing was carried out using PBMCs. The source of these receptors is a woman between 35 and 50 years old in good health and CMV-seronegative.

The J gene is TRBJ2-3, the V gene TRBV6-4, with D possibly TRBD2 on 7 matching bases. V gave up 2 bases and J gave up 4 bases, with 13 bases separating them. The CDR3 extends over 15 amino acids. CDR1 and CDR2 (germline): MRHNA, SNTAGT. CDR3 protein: CASSDMGAGADTQYF. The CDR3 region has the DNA TGTGCCAGCAGTGACATGGGGGCGGGAGCAGATACGCAGTATTTT.

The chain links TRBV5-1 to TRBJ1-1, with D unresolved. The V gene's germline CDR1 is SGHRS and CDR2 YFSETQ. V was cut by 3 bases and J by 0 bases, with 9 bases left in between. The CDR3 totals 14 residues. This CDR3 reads CASSWTGMNTEAFF. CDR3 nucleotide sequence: TGCGCCAGCAGCTGGACGGGGATGAACACTGAAGCTTTCTTT.

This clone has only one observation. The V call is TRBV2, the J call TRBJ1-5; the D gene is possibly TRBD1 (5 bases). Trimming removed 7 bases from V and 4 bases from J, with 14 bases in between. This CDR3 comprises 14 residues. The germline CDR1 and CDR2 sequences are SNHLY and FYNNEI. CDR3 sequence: CASNGRVSNQPQHF. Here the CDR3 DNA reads TGTGCCAGCAATGGCAGGGTGTCTAATCAGCCCCAGCATTTT.

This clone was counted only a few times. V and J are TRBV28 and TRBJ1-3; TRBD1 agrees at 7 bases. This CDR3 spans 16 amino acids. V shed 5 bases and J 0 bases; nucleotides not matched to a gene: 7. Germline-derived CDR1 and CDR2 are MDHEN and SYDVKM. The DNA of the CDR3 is TGTGCCAGCAGTACCCGGACAGGTCGCTCTGGAAACACCATATATTTT. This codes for CASSTRTGRSGNTIYF. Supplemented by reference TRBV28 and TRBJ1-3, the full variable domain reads DVKVTQSSRYLVKRTGEKVFLECVQDMDHENMFWYRQDPGLGLRLIYFSYDVKMKEKGDIPEGYSVSREKKERFSLILESASTNQTSMYLCASSTRTGRSGNTIYFGEGSWLTVV.

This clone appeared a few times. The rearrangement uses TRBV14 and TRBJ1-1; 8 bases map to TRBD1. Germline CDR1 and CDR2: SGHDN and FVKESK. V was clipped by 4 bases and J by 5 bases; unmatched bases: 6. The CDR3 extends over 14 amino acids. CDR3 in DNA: TGTGCCAGCAGCCCGCGGACAGGGCGAACTGAAGCTTTCTTT. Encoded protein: CASSPRTGRTEAFF.

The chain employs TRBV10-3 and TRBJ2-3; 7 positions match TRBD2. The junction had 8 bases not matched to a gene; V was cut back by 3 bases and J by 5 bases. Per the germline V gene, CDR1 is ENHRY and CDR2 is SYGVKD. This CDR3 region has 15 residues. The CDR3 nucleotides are TGTGCCATCAGTGATAGGGCCCGGGAGGAAGATACGCAGTATTTT. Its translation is CAISDRAREEDTQYF.

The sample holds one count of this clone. CDR3 loop: CASSLGLAGTQYF. The CDR3 DNA is TGTGCCAGTAGTCTGGGACTAGCGGGAACTCAGTACTTC. J is TRBJ2-5 and V is TRBV19; 13 nucleotides line up with TRBD2. This CDR3 has 13 amino acids. Trimming at V came to 5 bases and at J to 11 bases, leaving 5 bases not matched to a gene. Germline V gene lookup returns CDR1 LNHDA and CDR2 SQIVND (reference sequence).

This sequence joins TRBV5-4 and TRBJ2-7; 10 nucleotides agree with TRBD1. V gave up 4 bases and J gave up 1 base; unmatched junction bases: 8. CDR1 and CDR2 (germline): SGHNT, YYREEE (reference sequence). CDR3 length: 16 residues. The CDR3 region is CASSGATGGLSYEQYF. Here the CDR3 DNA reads TGTGCCAGCAGCGGAGCGACAGGGGGCTTATCCTACGAGCAGTACTTC.

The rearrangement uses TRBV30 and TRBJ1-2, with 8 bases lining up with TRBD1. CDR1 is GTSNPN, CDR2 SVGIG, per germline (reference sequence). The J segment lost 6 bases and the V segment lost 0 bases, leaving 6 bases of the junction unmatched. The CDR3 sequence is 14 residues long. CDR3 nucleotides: TGTGCCTGGAGTGTGGGCAGGGGGCTTGATGGCTACACCTTC. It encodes CAWSVGRGLDGYTF.

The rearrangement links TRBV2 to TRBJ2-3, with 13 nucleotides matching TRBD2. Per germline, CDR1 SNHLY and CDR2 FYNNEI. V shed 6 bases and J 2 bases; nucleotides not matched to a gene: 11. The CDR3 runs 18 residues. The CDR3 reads CASRPGTSGILFTDTQYF. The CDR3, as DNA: TGTGCCAGCAGACCCGGGACTAGCGGGATTTTGTTCACAGATACGCAGTATTTT.

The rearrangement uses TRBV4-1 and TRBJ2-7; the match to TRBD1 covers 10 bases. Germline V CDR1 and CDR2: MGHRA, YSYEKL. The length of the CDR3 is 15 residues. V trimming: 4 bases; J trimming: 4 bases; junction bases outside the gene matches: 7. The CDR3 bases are TGCGCCAGCAGCCTCGGGGGACAGGGGTTATACGAGCAGTACTTC. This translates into CASSLGGQGLYEQYF.

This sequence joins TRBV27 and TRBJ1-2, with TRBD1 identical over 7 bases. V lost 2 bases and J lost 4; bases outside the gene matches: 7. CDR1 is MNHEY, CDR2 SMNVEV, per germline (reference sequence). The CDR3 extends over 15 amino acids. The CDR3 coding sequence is TGTGCCAGCAGTTTAAGCCTAGGACAGGCCTATGGCTACACCTTC. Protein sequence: CASSLSLGQAYGYTF.

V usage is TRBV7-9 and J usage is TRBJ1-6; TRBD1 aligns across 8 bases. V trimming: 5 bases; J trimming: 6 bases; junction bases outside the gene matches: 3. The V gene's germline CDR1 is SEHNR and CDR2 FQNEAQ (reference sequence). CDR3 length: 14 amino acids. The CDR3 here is CASSVTGVNSPLHF. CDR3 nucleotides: TGTGCCAGCAGCGTGACAGGGGTTAATTCACCCCTCCACTTT.

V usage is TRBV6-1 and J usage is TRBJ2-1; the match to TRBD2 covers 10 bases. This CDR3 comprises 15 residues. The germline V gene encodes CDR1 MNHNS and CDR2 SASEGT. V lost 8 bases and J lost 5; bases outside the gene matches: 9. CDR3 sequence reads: CASPKELAGNNEQFF. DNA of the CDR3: TGTGCCAGCCCCAAAGAACTAGCGGGAAACAATGAGCAGTTCTTC.

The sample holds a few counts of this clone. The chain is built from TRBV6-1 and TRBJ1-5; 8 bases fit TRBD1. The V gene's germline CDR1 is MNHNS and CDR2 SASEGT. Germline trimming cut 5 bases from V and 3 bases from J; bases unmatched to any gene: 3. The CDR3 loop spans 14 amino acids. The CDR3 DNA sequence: TGTGCCAGCAGTCAGGACAGGGACAATCAGCCCCAGCATTTT. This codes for CASSQDRDNQPQHF.

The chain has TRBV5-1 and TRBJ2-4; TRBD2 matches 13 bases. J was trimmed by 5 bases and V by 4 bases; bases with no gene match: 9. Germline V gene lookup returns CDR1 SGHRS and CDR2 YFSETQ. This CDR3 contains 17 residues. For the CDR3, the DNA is TGCGCCAGCAGCACCGGACTAGCGGGAGCGGTGGAAAACATTCAGTACTTC. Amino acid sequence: CASSTGLAGAVENIQYF.

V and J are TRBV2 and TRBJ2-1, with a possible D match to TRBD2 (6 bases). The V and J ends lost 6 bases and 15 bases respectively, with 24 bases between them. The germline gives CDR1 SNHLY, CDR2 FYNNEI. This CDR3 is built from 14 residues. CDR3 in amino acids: CASSAQGLGGGLFF. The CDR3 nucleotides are TGTGCCAGCAGCGCCCAAGGCCTCGGTGGGGGACTGTTCTTC.

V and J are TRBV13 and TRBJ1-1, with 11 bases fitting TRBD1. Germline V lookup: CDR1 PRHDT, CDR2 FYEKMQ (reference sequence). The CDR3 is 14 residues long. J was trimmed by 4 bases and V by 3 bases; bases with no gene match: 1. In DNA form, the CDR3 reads TGTGCCAGCAGCTTCGGACAGGGGGCCACTGAAGCTTTCTTT. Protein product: CASSFGQGATEAFF.

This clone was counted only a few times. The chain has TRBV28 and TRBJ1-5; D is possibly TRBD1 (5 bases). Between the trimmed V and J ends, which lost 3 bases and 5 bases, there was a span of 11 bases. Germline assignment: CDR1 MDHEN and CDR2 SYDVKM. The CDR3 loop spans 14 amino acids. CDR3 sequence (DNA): TGTGCCAGCAGTTTGGGGCAGGTGGATCAGCCCCAGCATTTT. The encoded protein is CASSLGQVDQPQHF.

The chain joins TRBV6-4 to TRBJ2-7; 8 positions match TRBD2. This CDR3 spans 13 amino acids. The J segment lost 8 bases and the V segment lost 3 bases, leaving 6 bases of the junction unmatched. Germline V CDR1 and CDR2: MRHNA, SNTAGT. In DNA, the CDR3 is TGTGCCAGCAGTGAGGCGGGGGGCGGTAAGCAGTACTTC. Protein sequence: CASSEAGGGKQYF.

DNA for the CDR3: TGTGCCAGTAGTATTGCCGGGGTAGTTCGGGACACTGAAGCTTTCTTT. It is translated as CASSIAGVVRDTEAFF. The J gene is TRBJ1-1, the V gene TRBV19; no clear D gene. The CDR3 totals 16 residues. V lost 3 bases, J lost 3 bases, and 17 bases lay in between. The germline V gene encodes CDR1 LNHDA and CDR2 SQIVND (reference sequence).

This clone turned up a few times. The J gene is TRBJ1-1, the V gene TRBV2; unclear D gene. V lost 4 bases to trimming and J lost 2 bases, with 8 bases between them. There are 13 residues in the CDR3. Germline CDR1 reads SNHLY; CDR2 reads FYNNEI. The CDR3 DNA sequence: TGTGCCAGCAGTGGTGAGGTAAACACTGAAGCTTTCTTT. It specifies CASSGEVNTEAFF.